One and the same sample provided the 5 T cell receptor beta chains below, sequenced in a study of OX40 agonist ivuxolimab in advanced cancers. Libraries were prepared by immunoSEQ multiplex PCR; TCRdb keeps only in-frame clonotypes and omits some of them. The table records around 79,000 clones, around 90% of them present only once. The starting material was CD4+ or CD8+ T cells sorted from blood, obtained in a trial of the OX40 agonist ivuxolimab. The receptors derive from an adult with an advanced solid tumor such as melanoma, head and neck, liver or kidney cancer.

The chain couples TRBV28 to TRBJ2-7, with 9 bases aligning to TRBD1. CDR1 MDHEN and CDR2 SYDVKM come from the germline V gene. CDR3 length: 15 amino acids. J lost 1 base, V lost 1 base, and 2 bases had no gene match. The CDR3 DNA reads TGTGCCAGCAGTTTATTGGGACAGGGTTCCTACGAGCAGTACTTC. Translation gives CASSLLGQGSYEQYF.

A few counts support this clone. The genes are TRBV5-1 and TRBJ2-3; no clear D gene. With 2 bases removed from V and 1 base from J, the gap between germline ends came to 8 bases. Germline CDR1 is SGHRS and CDR2 is YFSETQ. The CDR3 consists of 14 residues. CDR3 residues: CASSFLLGTDTQYF. The CDR3 nucleotides are TGCGCCAGCAGCTTTTTGCTGGGCACAGATACGCAGTATTTT.

The chain uses TRBV7-8 and TRBJ1-1; D is undetermined. Germline CDR1 reads SGHVS; CDR2 reads FQNEAQ. Between the trimmed V and J ends, which lost 5 bases and 1 base, there was a span of 8 bases. This CDR3 region has 13 residues. CDR3 amino acids: CASSQGRNTEAFF. CDR3 DNA sequence: TGTGCCAGCAGCCAAGGGCGGAACACTGAAGCTTTCTTT.

The genes are TRBV5-1 and TRBJ1-1; the match to TRBD1 covers 10 bases. Per germline, CDR1 SGHRS and CDR2 YFSETQ. There are 16 residues in the CDR3. With 4 bases clipped from V and 0 bases from J, the junction kept 6 bases outside the gene matches. The CDR3 loop reads CASSGDRGTMNTEAFF. The CDR3 region has the DNA TGCGCCAGCAGCGGGGACAGGGGAACCATGAACACTGAAGCTTTCTTT.

This clone has only a few counts. Other DNA sequences of this sample code for an identical CDR3. The chain has TRBV19 and TRBJ1-1, with unresolved D. The V end lost 1 base, the J end lost 1 base, and 7 bases lay between the germline ends. The CDR3 is made up of 14 amino acids. The germline V gene has CDR1 LNHDA and CDR2 SQIVND (reference sequence). DNA of the CDR3: TGTGCCAGTAGTATAGTTTGGGGGAACACTGAAGCTTTCTTT. Amino acids: CASSIVWGNTEAFF.